This T cell receptor beta chain is drawn from a study of cytomegalovirus exposure and HLA in healthy donors. Study information: Later analysis reported that the 120 or so validation repertoires shared the platform of the roughly 700 first-cohort repertoires. Study results and limitations: A few chains tied to CMV proved CMV antigen-specific in vitro. Reports indicated that the classifier achieved high specificity and sensitivity in diagnosing cytomegalovirus status. Among TCR beta chains, those listed as cytomegalovirus-associated numbered approximately 150.

This CDR3 spans 13 amino acids. Trimming shortened V by 6 bases and J by 5 bases, and 13 bases separated the two germline ends. The germline gives CDR1 SEHNR, CDR2 FQNEAQ (reference sequence). About this clone: Its antigen is undetermined.

Sequencing used immunoSEQ multiplex PCR; TCRdb keeps in-frame clones, though not all of them. The sample carries about 120,000 clones, 86% recorded once. The sequenced sample consisted of PBMCs. The chain couples TRBV7-9 to TRBJ2-5; a weak D match, TRBD1 (5 bases). The receptor comes from a man aged 18-30 years in good health and CMV-seronegative. In DNA, the CDR3 is TGTGCCAGCAGTCCAAGGGGTCGGGAGACCCAGTACTTC. Translated, it gives CASSPRGRETQYF. Based on the CDR3 plus reference TRBV7-9 and TRBJ2-5, the full variable domain is DTGVSQNPRHKITKRGQNVTFRCDPISEHNRLYWYRQTLGQGPEFLTYFQNEAQLEKSRLLSDRFSAERPKGSFSTLEIQRTEQGDSAMYLCASSPRGRETQYFGPGTRLLVL.